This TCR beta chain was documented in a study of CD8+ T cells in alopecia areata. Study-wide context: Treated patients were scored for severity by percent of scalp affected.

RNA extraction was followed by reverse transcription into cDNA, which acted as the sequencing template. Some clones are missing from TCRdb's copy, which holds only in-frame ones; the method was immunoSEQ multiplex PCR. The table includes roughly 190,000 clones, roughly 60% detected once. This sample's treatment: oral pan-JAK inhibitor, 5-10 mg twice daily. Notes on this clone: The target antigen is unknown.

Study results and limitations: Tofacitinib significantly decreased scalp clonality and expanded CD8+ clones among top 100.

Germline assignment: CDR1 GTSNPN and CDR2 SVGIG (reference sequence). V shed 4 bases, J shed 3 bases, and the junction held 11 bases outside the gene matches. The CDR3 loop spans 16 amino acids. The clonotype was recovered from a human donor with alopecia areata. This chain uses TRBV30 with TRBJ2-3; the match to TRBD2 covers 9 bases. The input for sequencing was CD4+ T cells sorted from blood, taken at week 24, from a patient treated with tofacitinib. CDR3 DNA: TGTGCCTGGACAGGGGGTAGCGGGGGTTGGACAGATACGCAGTATTTT. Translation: CAWTGGSGGWTDTQYF.